The sequence of this T cell receptor (beta chain) was determined in a study of blood T cell repertoires in COVID-19. Study context: Sample material is recorded as cDNA or gDNA derived from T cells, B-cell-depleted T cells, or PBMCs.

Assay used: immunoSEQ multiplex PCR; TCRdb lists only in-frame clones, some missing. The sample has fewer than 500,000 clones, 80% to 90% seen once. Residents of approximately 25 US areas, aged roughly 18 to 89 years, made up the participants. Participants' own reports of clinical history determined their cohort assignment. Cohort 3 recovered donors had two negative PCRs, clearance, or symptom resolution. The CDR3 consists of 13 residues. CDR1 and CDR2 from the germline V gene are SGHAT and FQNNGV. Trimming left V 2 bases short and J 6 bases short, with 9 bases between. The chain joins TRBV11-2 to TRBJ2-3, with D possibly matching TRBD2 (5 bases). Sequences were obtained from PBMCs or T cells enriched from blood (not recorded which). This TCR was recovered from a man aged 25 to 40 who had recovered from COVID-19. The DNA of the CDR3 is TGTGCCAGCAGCTTACCGGGCGGGGATACGCAGTATTTT. As protein: CASSLPGGDTQYF.